The rows below give T cell receptor beta chains drawn from one sample of a study of blood T cell repertoires in COVID-19. Produced via immunoSEQ multiplex PCR; TCRdb's table is partial and in-frame only. This table holds approximately 300,000 clones, around 86% found once. The sequenced material came from peripheral blood. The receptors stem from a man aged 50-60 years with active or convalescent COVID-19. Each CDR3 is given with its conserved first and last residue. D genes are given only for firm matches. A clone size is listed for some rows: how often the clone was seen (once, few, many), or a class if it is expanded.

clone_size	v_call	cdr3_length	d_call	j_call	cdr3_aa	cdr3_nt
-	TRBV28	16	TRBD1	TRBJ1-2	CASSSVRQGRDYGYTF	TGTGCCAGCAGTTCCGTAAGACAGGGTCGGGACTATGGCTACACCTTC
once	TRBV15	15	-	TRBJ2-1	CATSRDGANYNEQFF	TGTGCCACCAGCAGAGATGGGGCTAACTACAATGAGCAGTTCTTC
-	TRBV11-2	15	TRBD1	TRBJ1-1	CASSLGRTGGTEAFF	TGTGCCAGCAGCTTAGGTAGAACAGGGGGCACTGAAGCTTTCTTT
-	TRBV19	16	-	TRBJ1-2	CASSMVMAGKSHGYTF	TGTGCCAGTAGTATGGTGATGGCGGGGAAGTCCCACGGCTACACCTTC
-	TRBV9	17	TRBD1	TRBJ2-3	CASSPSSGQGTTDTQYF	TGTGCCAGCAGCCCTTCATCGGGACAGGGGACCACAGATACGCAGTATTTT
-	TRBV6-6	14	-	TRBJ2-7	CASSSLDSSYEQYF	TGTGCCAGCAGTTCCCTTGACAGTTCCTACGAGCAGTACTTC
-	TRBV7-2	13	-	TRBJ1-5	CASSRGSNQPQHF	TGTGCCAGCAGCCGCGGGAGCAATCAGCCCCAGCATTTT
-	TRBV9	15	-	TRBJ2-2	CASSGRGGQSGELFF	TGTGCCAGCAGCGGACGGGGGGGACAGTCCGGGGAGCTGTTTTTT
-	TRBV2	14	-	TRBJ2-7	CASSDRQLFGEQYF	TGTGCCAGCAGTGATAGGCAGCTTTTCGGGGAGCAGTACTTC
-	TRBV4-1	18	-	TRBJ1-6	CASTLQSTGIRNNSPLHF	TGCGCCAGCACCCTCCAATCAACAGGAATCAGAAATAATTCACCCCTCCACTTT
-	TRBV5-1	14	TRBD2	TRBJ2-5	CARGRGGSGETQYF	TGCGCCCGCGGGAGGGGGGGGAGCGGAGAGACCCAGTACTTC
few	TRBV28	15	TRBD1	TRBJ1-1	CASSYTGTANTEAFF	TGTGCCAGCAGTTATACCGGGACAGCGAACACTGAAGCTTTCTTT
-	TRBV18	15	TRBD1	TRBJ2-7	CASSPPGTGAYEQYF	TGTGCCAGCTCACCCCCCGGGACAGGTGCCTACGAGCAGTACTTC
-	TRBV5-4	15	-	TRBJ2-3	CASSLGGGGTDTQYF	TGTGCCAGCAGCTTGGGTGGAGGAGGGACAGATACGCAGTATTTT
-	TRBV27	13	TRBD1	TRBJ1-5	CASSSGGHQPQHF	TGTGCCAGCAGTTCAGGGGGTCATCAGCCCCAGCATTTT
-	TRBV24-1	13	-	TRBJ2-1	CATSDPQWPGQFF	TGTGCCACCAGTGACCCCCAGTGGCCGGGGCAGTTCTTC
-	TRBV30	17	TRBD1	TRBJ2-4	CAWRRGRVTQGANIQYF	TGTGCCTGGAGACGTGGTAGGGTCACACAGGGGGCAAACATTCAGTACTTC
-	TRBV2	15	-	TRBJ1-4	CASSEAQGRREKLFF	TGTGCCAGCAGTGAAGCGCAGGGGCGGCGTGAAAAACTGTTTTTT
few	TRBV6-5	15	TRBD1	TRBJ1-2	CASTEGADRGYGYTF	TGTGCCAGCACCGAAGGGGCGGACAGGGGTTATGGCTACACCTTC
few	TRBV7-8	15	-	TRBJ2-1	CASSFGQPTYNEQFF	TGTGCCAGCAGCTTCGGACAGCCGACCTACAATGAGCAGTTCTTC